These 2 T cell receptor beta chains came from one sample sequenced in a study of technical replicates of blood from several donors. Using immunoSEQ multiplex PCR, the repertoire was profiled, and TCRdb retains in-frame clones only, with some absent. The sample records more than 75,000 clones, 96% being singletons. The sequencing input was T cells isolated from PBMCs. The origin of the receptors is a human donor in good health.

The chain employs TRBV4-1 and TRBJ2-5; the match to TRBD2 covers 7 bases. The CDR3 totals 16 residues. The germline gives CDR1 MGHRA, CDR2 YSYEKL. V was pared by 0 bases and J by 1 base, with 5 bases of the junction left unmatched. CDR3 sequence (DNA): TGCGCCAGCAGCCAAGAGGGGACTACTCCCCAAGAGACCCAGTACTTC. It yields the protein CASSQEGTTPQETQYF.

As for this clone: A read error may account for a junction end that differs from germline. Within the sample, other DNA sequences also encode this same CDR3. The chain carries TRBV6-1 and TRBJ2-7, with D possibly being TRBD2 (5 bases). Germline CDR1 is MNHNS and CDR2 is SASEGT. This CDR3 region has 14 residues. CDR3 region: CASSEAREIGEQYF. Here the CDR3 DNA reads TGTGCCAGCAGTGAGGCAAGGGAGATTGGCGAGCAGTACTTT.